This TCR beta chain emerged from a study of molecular identifiers for immune sequencing clone quantification. General study findings and limits: Clonotypes topping 20 RNA copies carried over 99% of effector molecules but under 1% of naive ones. One cell's worth of spiked Jurkat TCR RNA was reportedly detectable among 900,000 to 1,000,000 naive cells.

Trimming took 6 bases from V and 4 from J, leaving 15 bases between them. This CDR3 has 14 amino acids. This clonotype was seen repeatedly, ten times or more. Antigen: not known. TCRdb re-analysed the PCR reads in MiXCR, keeping a single row per CDR3 protein. The sample records roughly 320,000 distinct CDR3 sequences, 24% being singletons. Sorted inputs of about 17,000 to 1,100,000 cells, with 10%, 30% or 50% RNA, yielded naive CD8 libraries. The CD8+CD4-CCR7+CD45RA+ phenotype defined the sorted naive CD8 T cells. The chain carries TRBV12-3 or TRBV12-4 and TRBJ1-1; D might be TRBD1 (5 bases). The receptor was isolated from a human donor in good health. Some libraries in this study had Jurkat cell RNA spiked in. Material for sequencing was naive CD8+ T cells from blood, with Jurkat cell RNA spiked in. Subset indicated: FACS-sorted CD8+CD4-CCR7+CD45RA+ naive T cells. The CDR3 coding sequence is TGTGCCAGCAGCCCGGTGGGGGGAGGCACTGAAGCTTTCTTT. This translates into CASSPVGGGTEAFF.